This T cell receptor beta chain was sequenced for a study of cytomegalovirus exposure and HLA in healthy donors (dated by TCRdb to the late 2010s). In the study overall: An earlier analysis of approximately 640 of the donors reported about 290 Gb of sequence data and 117 million unique TCR beta sequences from about 179 million T cells. Rather than using new phenotypic data, the later analysis identified candidate immune exposures from TCR beta sequences and from how often those sequences occurred across donors. Donor age, sex, ethnicity and CMV serostatus were compiled together with the repertoire data. Along with the approximately 700-subject first cohort, a separate validation cohort of some 130 different subjects was used. Roughly 300 gigabases of sequencing data and approximately 85 million unique TCR sequences were included in an early release covering about 700 HLA-typed donors. Among roughly 400 genotyped donors of the cohort, an average of approximately 200,000 unique TCR beta nucleotide sequences was sequenced per donor, of which 15% to 20% were non-productive. High-throughput TCR immunosequencing, statistical association of individual TCRs with disease status, and machine learning were combined to predict cytomegalovirus infection status. All discovery cohort repertoires had been generated using a single sequencing platform. The study profiled the T cell repertoires of under 850 subjects by immunosequencing and related them to cytomegalovirus serostatus. The study aimed to test whether signatures of past pathogen exposure could be identified by cataloging public T cell receptors. The number of typed donors differed by locus: about 620-630 for A, B, C, DRB1 and DQB1; some 500 for DQA1; 606 for DPA1; and some 470 for DPB1. In a later analysis, previously published TCR beta repertoires from 666 donors were re-analyzed and high-resolution HLA genotyping was added so that TCR occurrence patterns could be studied. HLA typing covered class I and class II loci at four-digit resolution. Four or five DR-DQ haplotypes were handled as single units for association and clustering because linkage in the cohort was strong. The genetic ancestry cluster associated with self-reported Caucasian donors included 81% of the 398 genotyped donors. To decide whether each TCR beta V gene segment behaved as functional or pseudogenic, an earlier analysis of approximately 600 of the donors relied on high-throughput TCR beta sequencing. A later genetic analysis used genome-wide SNP genotypes for about 60% of the roughly 700 donors, treating that subset as a discovery cohort. Results and caveats for the whole study, not just this receptor: The classifier was reported to diagnose cytomegalovirus status with high specificity and sensitivity in both the original and validation cohorts. According to a later genetic analysis, donors in an Asian-associated ancestry cluster had fewer N-insertions in productive TCRs than the roughly 700-donor mean. Immune exposure information for the cohort was limited to CMV serostatus. The cohort was sequenced for TCR beta chains only, and without alpha or paired-chain data the features that could be detected were limited. The authors suggested that the approach could potentially be extended to other disease states and immunological phenotypes. In a later genetic analysis, a missense DCLRE1C variant was associated with V-gene and J-gene trimming of TCR beta chains, and the association was replicated in an independent cohort. When HLA alleles, especially DR and DQ, strongly co-occurred, TCR associations were difficult to assign to individual alleles. A further reported finding was that TCR beta sequences accurately predicted the HLA-A and HLA-B alleles for most subjects in the first cohort. According to a later analysis, parvovirus B19, influenza, CMV and Epstein-Barr virus appeared linked to several top co-occurrence clusters. In an earlier analysis of approximately 590 of the donors, most TCR beta V segments were observed in productive rearrangements about 90% or about 30% of the time, broadly matching IMGT annotations. In a later analysis, some 17,000 TCR beta sequences were associated with specific HLA alleles at a false discovery rate of 0.05. The study gave a list of 150 to 200 TCR beta chains associated with cytomegalovirus. Across donors, most TCR sequences were observed very rarely, whereas some public TCRs were present in many individuals. In a later analysis, the rate of TCR association differed among HLA loci, with DRB1 alleles having the most associated TCRs and HLA-C alleles having the fewest. In a later analysis, HLA-associated TCR beta chains showed more clonal expansion and lower generation probabilities than non-associated chains that were equally common. Because counts were too low, around 17 rarely observed V segments, including chromosome 9 orphons, were left out of the earlier analysis of some 640 of the donors. In vitro tests confirmed that a few of the cytomegalovirus-associated TCR beta chains recognize cytomegalovirus antigens. HLA typing was unavailable for some donors at each locus, so association tests used only the typed subset. Linkage disequilibrium might explain the correlated functional status among segregating V segments, but an unknown experimental factor could not be excluded. The 87-base-pair reads could not distinguish some IMGT-functional V segments, including TRBV6-2 and TRBV6-3, so those segments were excluded. Roughly uniform sequencing depth across donors was assumed in presence/absence analyses, although this assumption may not hold. A group of highly shared sequence variants was considered likely to be a technical artifact of the sequencing pipeline. In a later analysis, most CMV-associated TCR beta chains were found to appear HLA-restricted, with HLA associations seemingly driven largely by CMV exposure.

Trimming accounts for 1 base at V and 8 bases at J, while the number of junction bases matched to no gene is 13. As encoded in the germline V gene, CDR1 is SGHTA while CDR2 is FQGTGA. Measured from the cysteine to the phenylalanine, the CDR3 is 17 residues long. Only the CDR3 DNA is retained, 51 bases long and in frame from the first base. The cohort comprised approximately 700 healthy bone marrow donors. At the time of sampling, every cohort member was nominally healthy, though immune exposures that went unrecorded were likely present. The donor tested CMV seronegative, placing the donor among the approximately 360 seronegative members of the cohort. A peripheral blood sample was collected from each donor, and TCR beta sequencing was performed on peripheral blood mononuclear cells. Genomic DNA extraction from the blood cell samples was performed with the Qiagen DNeasy Blood Extraction Kit. Library prep was done by the immunoSEQ multiplex PCR assay. The multiplex PCR relied on a mix of 60 forward primers for TCR Vbeta segments and 13 reverse primers for TCR Jbeta segments. Amplification of the CDR3 region of rearranged TCR beta genes was performed with a multiplex PCR assay on genomic DNA. The amplified TCR beta libraries were sequenced on the Illumina HiSeq System as 87-base-pair reads. The paper's processing steps were these. Across the roughly 640 repertoires, a later analysis counted tens of millions of unique TCR beta chains, roughly 11 million of which were shared by at least two donors. Raw reads were error-corrected and collapsed into unique sequences with a nearest-neighbor algorithm that merged closely related sequences to remove PCR and sequencing errors. V, D and J gene segments were assigned by aligning CDR3 sequences to IMGT reference sequences. For a sequence to be retained, a match of at least six nucleotides was required to both a V gene segment and a J gene segment. A rearrangement was called productive if the CDR3 had no stop codons and remained in frame with V and J, and every other rearrangement was called non-productive. Following IMGT convention, CDR3 was defined as the stretch from the second conserved V-encoded cysteine up to the conserved J-encoded phenylalanine. The earlier analysis of a few hundred of the donors excluded any sequence lacking an unambiguous match to a single V gene segment. An earlier analysis of several hundred of the donors called V segments functional above 56.7% productive rearrangements and segregating when the between-donor standard deviation exceeded 5%. A statistical classification framework was built to diagnose cytomegalovirus status from the catalog of TCR beta chain sequences. A later analysis assigned V and J genes by comparing TCR nucleotide sequences with IMGT/GENE-DB human TR gene sequences. A later analysis assigned CDR3 sequences and most-parsimonious VDJ recombination scenarios with the TCRdist pipeline. In a later analysis, every TCR beta chain was defined by the combination of its CDR3 amino acid sequence and its V-gene family, and reads without a unique V-gene family were dropped. A later analysis removed 592 highly shared, low-generation-probability nucleotide sequences to deal with suspected cross-contamination and a sequencing artifact. A later analysis calculated a clonal expansion index for each public chain from normalized within-repertoire ranks of inferred template counts. Generation probabilities in a later analysis came from a VDJ recombination model fitted to out-of-frame rearrangements, and those results were checked against IGoR. A later analysis scored TCR-TCR, TCR-HLA and TCR-CMV co-occurrence with hypergeometric tests, applying a repertoire-size bias correction to TCR pairs. False discovery rates were estimated in a later analysis by permuting HLA or CMV assignments 20 times. In a later analysis, co-occurring TCRs were grouped using DBSCAN, with TCRdist sequence similarity added in when clustering inside HLA-allele-positive subsets. Repertoires with fewer than 30,000 or more than 120,000 public chains were left out of co-occurrence clustering, as were about 5 repertoires with anomalous nucleotide sharing. Sourced from immuneACCESS, this table was stored by TCRdb with only in-frame sequences that have V and J called. A share of the clones is absent; for the studies checked, an unresolved V gene accounts for under half, and the remainder has no known explanation. The V and J calls and the clone size are those of that table, but D and trimming were determined from the DNA. The table for this sample lists 90,000 to 120,000 clones; approximately 76% of them were counted only once. About 2% of the sample is in the top ten clones.

On this clone: The specificity of this receptor is unknown. No quality values exist for individual bases; no much larger clone is one base distant.

The V and J genes are TRBV7-3 and TRBJ2-1; 8 central nucleotides agree with TRBD2. The material sequenced was PBMCs. The receptor's source is a man aged 18 to 30 in good health and CMV-seronegative. The CDR3 in this case is CASSLRRGLGNKDEQFF. The sequenced DNA is TGTGCCAGCAGCTTAAGGCGGGGACTAGGAAATAAGGATGAGCAGTTCTTC.